The 15 T cell receptor beta chains listed next were all sequenced from one sample in a study of blood T cell repertoires in COVID-19 (dated by TCRdb to 2020 to 2022). Preparation of the library involved the immunoSEQ multiplex PCR assay. The immuneACCESS repertoire file appears here via TCRdb, limited to in-frame rearrangements. These files lack a portion of the clones; in checked studies, under half of the deficit traces to unresolved V genes, and the cause of the others is not known. The sample table shows approximately 350,000 clones, and around 90% are seen once. The ten largest make up roughly 1.2% of the sample. The sequenced sample was peripheral blood. These receptors were obtained from a man aged 40-55 years with acute or convalescent COVID-19.

The rearrangement links TRBV27 to TRBJ1-5; D remains ambiguous. Germline V CDR1 and CDR2: MNHEY, SMNVEV (reference sequence). The CDR3 runs 12 residues. V was shortened by 8 bases and J by 7 bases, with 12 bases between the two germline ends. The CDR3 is CASYTSVQPQHF. CDR3 nucleotides: TGTGCCAGCTACACCAGTGTCCAGCCCCAGCATTTT.

The chain employs TRBV6-5 and TRBJ1-5, with no clear D. The V gene's germline CDR1 is MNHEY and CDR2 SVGAGI. This CDR3 is built from 12 residues. The ends were cut back, 7 bases at V and 6 bases at J, with 10 bases in the middle. CDR3 DNA: TGTGCCAGCAAGCGGCGGGGTCAGCCCCAGCATTTT. Its translation: CASKRRGQPQHF.

CDR3 protein: CASRGLRDSLYEQYF. The CDR3 DNA reads as TGTGCCAGTAGAGGACTTCGGGACAGCCTCTACGAGCAGTACTTC. The chain employs TRBV19 and TRBJ2-7, with TRBD1 matching over 7 bases. Per germline, CDR1 LNHDA and CDR2 SQIVND (reference sequence). V trimming: 6 bases; J trimming: 3 bases; junction bases outside the gene matches: 11. The CDR3 runs 15 residues.

The CDR3 loop reads CASRSPKDRPNYGYTF. The CDR3 DNA reads as TGTGCCAGCAGATCCCCCAAGGACAGACCTAACTATGGCTACACCTTC. The V and J genes are TRBV28 and TRBJ1-2; D is possibly TRBD1 (6 bases). Trimming took off 6 bases at V and 0 bases at J, with 17 bases between the two ends. This CDR3 is built from 16 residues. Germline lookup yields CDR1 MDHEN and CDR2 SYDVKM.

The chain carries TRBV20-1 and TRBJ2-2; a weak D match, TRBD1 (6 bases). The CDR3 is made up of 11 amino acids. Germline CDR1 reads DFQATT; CDR2 reads SNEGSKA (reference sequence). The V and J ends lost 2 bases and 11 bases respectively, with 9 bases between them. CDR3 in amino acids: CSARKTGELFF. In DNA, the CDR3 is TGCAGTGCTAGAAAGACAGGAGAGCTGTTTTTT.

As concerns this clone: At one end, the junction sequence differs from germline, possibly due to a read error. J is TRBJ1-6 and V is TRBV12-3 or TRBV12-4; 7 nucleotides align to TRBD1. The CDR3 has 12 residues. CDR3 sequence (DNA): TGTGCCAGCAGTTCGGACAGGTCACCTCTCCACTTT. It yields the protein CASSSDRSPLHF.

The rearrangement uses TRBV5-4 and TRBJ2-5, with 12 bases identical to TRBD2. Germline CDR1 reads SGHNT; CDR2 reads YYREEE (reference sequence). Trimming took 2 bases from V and 1 from J; bases not matched to a gene: 3. The CDR3 spans 16 residues. Here the CDR3 reads CASSLGLAGPQETQYF. The CDR3 DNA follows: TGTGCCAGCAGCTTAGGACTAGCGGGACCCCAAGAGACCCAGTACTTC.

The J gene is TRBJ1-1, the V gene TRBV19; 7 nucleotides agree with TRBD1. V lost 8 bases, J lost 4 bases, and 4 bases stayed unmatched. The CDR3 has 12 residues. The germline V gene encodes CDR1 LNHDA and CDR2 SQIVND (reference sequence). The DNA of the CDR3 is TGTGCCAGTGGGGACAGAGGCACTGAAGCTTTCTTT. It encodes CASGDRGTEAFF.

This clone occurred a few times. The chain uses TRBV2 and TRBJ2-5; 7 bases match TRBD2. This CDR3 is 15 amino acids long. J gave up 1 base and V 4 bases, and 6 bases lay outside the gene matches. Looked up from germline, CDR1 is SNHLY and CDR2 is FYNNEI. The CDR3 sequence is CASSVWGGLQETQYF. The CDR3 DNA reads TGTGCCAGCAGTGTGTGGGGGGGTCTCCAAGAGACCCAGTACTTC.

The chain joins TRBV28 to TRBJ1-4; D not certain. V was cut by 4 bases and J by 0 bases, with 6 bases left in between. CDR1 and CDR2 (germline): MDHEN, SYDVKM. The length of the CDR3 is 14 residues. The CDR3 is CASSSVTTNEKLFF. CDR3 nucleotide sequence: TGTGCCAGCAGTTCAGTCACAACTAATGAAAAACTGTTTTTT. Full variable domain (missing parts from reference TRBV28 and TRBJ1-4): DVKVTQSSRYLVKRTGEKVFLECVQDMDHENMFWYRQDPGLGLRLIYFSYDVKMKEKGDIPEGYSVSREKKERFSLILESASTNQTSMYLCASSSVTTNEKLFFGSGTQLSVL.

The V gene is TRBV5-6, the J gene TRBJ2-1; 8 bases are a match to TRBD1. J was trimmed by 8 bases and V by 3 bases; bases with no gene match: 1. This CDR3 is built from 12 residues. The V gene's germline CDR1 is SGHDT and CDR2 YYEEEE. As DNA, the CDR3 is TGTGCCAGCAGCTCACAGGGGGATGAGCAGTTCTTC. The encoded protein is CASSSQGDEQFF.

The V gene is TRBV18, the J gene TRBJ2-7; D is unresolved. This CDR3 region has 14 residues. The V gene's germline CDR1 is KGHSH and CDR2 LQKENI. The V and J ends lost 0 bases and 2 bases respectively, with 8 bases between them. CDR3 nucleotide sequence: TGTGCCAGCTCACCACCTTCAAAGCCCTACGAGCAGTACTTC. Its protein product is CASSPPSKPYEQYF.

This chain joins TRBV7-9 and TRBJ1-6; unclear D gene. Germline V gene data show CDR1 as SEHNR and CDR2 as FQNEAQ (reference sequence). Trimming removed 5 bases from V and 7 bases from J, with 9 bases in between. CDR3 length: 13 amino acids. CDR3 amino acids: CASSRGPNSPLHF. The CDR3 region has the DNA TGTGCCAGCAGCAGAGGCCCCAATTCACCCCTCCACTTT.

The V gene is TRBV27, the J gene TRBJ1-4, with D possibly matching TRBD1 (5 bases). V was shortened by 5 bases and J by 3 bases, with 16 bases between the two germline ends. In germline, CDR1 is MNHEY, CDR2 SMNVEV (reference sequence). CDR3 size: 16 residues. CDR3 amino acids: CASSPALAGANEKLFF. CDR3 bases: TGTGCCAGCAGTCCGGCCCTTGCGGGGGCTAATGAAAAACTGTTTTTT.

This clone has a handful of counts. The J gene is TRBJ2-4, the V gene TRBV4-3; no clear D gene. This CDR3 is 16 amino acids long. CDR1 is LGHNA and CDR2 is YSLEER in the germline V gene. V was shortened by 3 bases and J by 1 base, with 13 bases between the two germline ends. CDR3 amino acids: CASSHAVIQAKNIQYF. DNA of the CDR3: TGCGCCAGCAGCCACGCAGTGATTCAGGCCAAAAACATTCAGTACTTC.